This T cell receptor (beta chain) was documented in a study of blood T cells in healthy people across ages. Trimming pared 0 bases from V and 4 bases from J, leaving 12 bases between. CDR1 and CDR2 (germline): LGHNA, YNFKEQ. This CDR3 is 15 amino acids long. This clonotype has only a few counts. Using a J-beta primer mix together with a sample-barcoded 5' primer, a second PCR was run for roughly 7 to 11 cycles. MiXCR, run by TCRdb on the 5' RACE reads, gives a single entry per CDR3 protein. Among 1.8 million or so distinct CDR3 sequences, roughly two fifths were seen once, and the ten largest hold about 21%.

This TCR came from a human donor in good health. Material for sequencing was blood. The chain links TRBV4-2 to TRBJ1-1, with D perhaps matching TRBD1 (5 bases). This CDR3 reads CASSQDNGAATEAFF. CDR3 coding DNA: TGTGCCAGCAGCCAAGATAACGGGGCCGCCACTGAAGCTTTCTTT.